This TCR beta chain was obtained from a study of siplizumab effects on memory and regulatory T cells. Study-level findings and limits: Some alloreactive sequences were traceable to unstimulated CD4+ memory cells, and siplizumab significantly reduced them. Naive T cells appeared more diverse than memory cells and seemed to be major alloresponse contributors. An assignable naive or memory phenotype was lacking in roughly 75-96% of proliferating CD4+ or CD8+ clones.

The table came from immunoSEQ multiplex PCR; TCRdb's copy has only in-frame clones and leaves some out. The data contain under 100,000 clones, just under 95% of them singletons. V lost 3 bases and J lost 0, with 9 bases in between. The germline CDR1 and CDR2 sequences are MNHEY and SMNVEV (reference sequence). The CDR3 is 16 residues long. To note about this clone: The antigen remains unidentified.

The chain employs TRBV27 and TRBJ2-6; D gene uncertain. The sequence derives from a human donor in good health. Source material: non-Treg CD4+ T cells sorted from blood. Here the CDR3 reads CASSFARSSGANVLTF. The DNA of the CDR3 is TGTGCCAGCAGTTTCGCCAGATCCTCTGGGGCCAACGTCCTGACTTTC.